One and the same sample provided the 18 T cell receptor beta chains below, sequenced in a study of early T cells in non-severe SARS-CoV-2 infection. TCRdb re-called the 5' RACE reads with MiXCR, one entry per CDR3 protein. The sample has around 53,000 distinct CDR3 sequences, about 11% seen once. Sequencing was carried out using whole blood. The receptor set was obtained from an adult who was a healthcare worker with PCR-confirmed SARS-CoV-2 infection or an uninfected control (not recorded which).

This clonotype has only a few counts. The J gene is TRBJ1-1, the V gene TRBV5-1, with D maybe TRBD1 (6 bases). Trimming cost V 4 bases and J 1 base, with 14 bases left between them. CDR1 and CDR2 (germline): SGHRS, YFSETQ. This CDR3 is built from 15 residues. The CDR3 is CASSEGHPSNTEAFF. The CDR3 coding sequence is TGCGCCAGCAGCGAGGGACACCCCTCGAACACTGAAGCTTTCTTT.

Only a few counts were recorded for this clonotype. The V gene is TRBV6-6, the J gene TRBJ2-4, with D perhaps TRBD2 (5 bases). Trimming shortened V by 6 bases and J by 5 bases, and 17 bases separated the two germline ends. The CDR3 extends over 15 amino acids. In germline, CDR1 is MNHNY, CDR2 SVGAGI (reference sequence). The CDR3 sequence: CASSPVGVQENIQYF. CDR3 coding DNA: TGTGCCAGCAGCCCGGTCGGGGTCCAGGAAAACATTCAGTACTTC.

This clonotype was counted at least ten times. The genes are TRBV11-3 and TRBJ2-1; D is uncertain. Trimming took off 5 bases at V and 5 bases at J, with 19 bases between the two ends. The germline V gene has CDR1 SGHNT and CDR2 YENEEA. The CDR3 length is 16 residues. In DNA form, the CDR3 reads TGTGCCAGCAGCACCCAAGATCTTGGAGTAAACAATGAGCAGTTCTTC. Protein product: CASSTQDLGVNNEQFF.

This clonotype was detected many times. The chain combines TRBV13 with TRBJ1-1; no firm D call. The length of the CDR3 is 14 residues. Germline V CDR1 and CDR2: PRHDT, FYEKMQ (reference sequence). The V end was cut by 5 bases, the J end by 3 bases, with 13 bases between. CDR3 sequence reads: CASSLAGMDTEAFF. DNA of the CDR3: TGTGCCAGCAGCCTAGCGGGCATGGACACTGAAGCTTTCTTT.

This clonotype was observed a handful of times. The gene calls are TRBV7-3 and TRBJ2-2; a weak D match, TRBD1 (5 bases). V lost 0 bases and J 1 base, leaving 6 bases between the germline ends. Germline CDR1 is SGHTA and CDR2 is FQGTGA. The CDR3 sequence is 15 residues long. CDR3 DNA sequence: TGTGCCAGCAGCTTAACAGGACAGAACACCGGGGAGCTGTTTTTT. It encodes CASSLTGQNTGELFF.

This clonotype has just a few counts. Sequence at one end of the junction differs from germline and may be a read error. This chain links TRBV7-7 with TRBJ2-2, with D perhaps matching TRBD2 (6 bases). CDR1 and CDR2 (germline): SSHAT, FNYEAQ (reference sequence). The CDR3 runs 14 residues. Here the CDR3 DNA reads TGTGCTAGCACCGCCGGGAGCAACACCGGGGAGCTGTTTTTT. Protein product: CASTAGSNTGELFF. Combining the CDR3 with reference TRBV7-7 and TRBJ2-2 gives the whole variable domain GAGVSQSPRYKVTKRGQDVTLRCDPISSHATLYWYQQALGQGPEFLTYFNYEAQPDKSGLPSDRFSAERPEGSISTLTIQRTEQRDSAMYRCASTAGSNTGELFFGEGSRLTVL.

This clonotype was observed a handful of times. The chain carries TRBV18 and TRBJ1-6; no reliable D call. Per the germline V gene, CDR1 is KGHSH and CDR2 is LQKENI. V lost 2 bases, J lost 0 bases, and 8 bases lay in between. The CDR3 runs 16 residues. This CDR3 is CASSPVGSSYNSPLHF. The CDR3 DNA sequence: TGTGCCAGCTCACCAGTGGGGAGCTCCTATAATTCACCCCTCCACTTT.

This clonotype was seen a handful of times. The CDR3 protein is CASTLKGGSTEAFF. The DNA of the CDR3 is TGTGCCAGCACCCTCAAGGGGGGATCCACTGAAGCTTTCTTT. The chain employs TRBV25-1 and TRBJ1-1; D might be TRBD1 (6 bases). The CDR3 has 14 amino acids. The germline V gene encodes CDR1 MGHDK and CDR2 SYGVNS. Trimming removed 7 bases from V and 4 bases from J, with 16 bases in between.

This clonotype was observed many times. The chain uses TRBV5-1 and TRBJ1-1; D gene unclear. Trimming pared 0 bases from V and 1 base from J, leaving 7 bases between. Germline V CDR1 and CDR2: SGHRS, YFSETQ. This CDR3 is built from 14 residues. Here the CDR3 reads CASSLGPGNTEAFF. CDR3 coding DNA: TGCGCCAGCAGCTTGGGTCCAGGGAACACTGAAGCTTTCTTT.

The rearrangement uses TRBV12-3 or TRBV12-4 and TRBJ1-2; no clear D. Between the trimmed V and J ends, which lost 3 bases and 4 bases, there was a span of 9 bases. CDR3 length equals 13 residues. CDR3 sequence: CASSLSKIYGYTF. The CDR3, as DNA: TGTGCCAGCAGTTTGTCCAAAATCTATGGCTACACCTTC.

This clonotype is medium-sized (0.01 to 0.1%) in the sample. CDR3 DNA sequence: TGTGCCAGCAGCTTGGTACGAACAGGTTTGAACACCGGGGAGCTGTTTTTT. Amino acid sequence: CASSLVRTGLNTGELFF. The J gene is TRBJ2-2, the V gene TRBV5-5; a possible D gene is TRBD1 (5 bases). The CDR3 extends over 17 amino acids. Germline CDR1 reads SGHKS; CDR2 reads YYEKEE (reference sequence). V lost 0 bases and J 1 base, leaving 13 bases between the germline ends.

The rearrangement joins TRBV2 to TRBJ2-1; 9 bases are a match to TRBD2. Germline values: CDR1 SNHLY, CDR2 FYNNEI. This CDR3 spans 16 amino acids. The trim removed 3 bases at V and 8 bases at J, leaving 11 bases unmatched. The CDR3 sequence is CASSDKAGGSLDEQFF. CDR3 sequence (DNA): TGTGCCAGCAGTGATAAGGCGGGGGGGTCTTTGGATGAGCAGTTCTTC.

This sequence joins TRBV4-1 and TRBJ1-1; 7 nucleotides align to TRBD1. The CDR3 consists of 13 residues. After removal of 4 bases from V and 7 bases from J, the junction contained 6 bases not matched to a gene. Germline V CDR1 and CDR2: MGHRA, YSYEKL. CDR3 nucleotide sequence: TGCGCCAGCAGCCCCAGACAGGGCGATGAAGCTTTCTTT. Protein sequence: CASSPRQGDEAFF.

This clonotype has only a few counts. The rearrangement uses TRBV7-9 and TRBJ1-4, with D uncertain. V was clipped by 3 bases and J by 8 bases, with 19 bases between them. The CDR3 is made up of 16 amino acids. Germline values: CDR1 SEHNR, CDR2 FQNEAQ (reference sequence). CDR3 in amino acids: CASSFTSRTSGEKLFF. The CDR3, as DNA: TGTGCCAGCAGCTTTACTTCCAGGACGTCGGGGGAAAAACTGTTTTTT.

At least ten counts were recorded for this clonotype. This sequence joins TRBV6-5 and TRBJ1-4; D remains ambiguous. In germline, CDR1 is MNHEY, CDR2 SVGAGI. The CDR3 spans 17 residues. Trimming left V 5 bases short and J 0 bases short, with 16 bases between. CDR3 sequence: CASSTADLAATNEKLFF. In DNA form, the CDR3 reads TGTGCCAGCAGTACCGCCGATTTGGCAGCAACTAATGAAAAACTGTTTTTT.

This clonotype has only a few counts. The chain recombines TRBV7-9 with TRBJ1-3; D possibly corresponds to TRBD1 (6 bases). Between the trimmed V and J ends, which lost 5 bases and 4 bases, there was a span of 15 bases. The germline V gene encodes CDR1 SEHNR and CDR2 FQNEAQ (reference sequence). This CDR3 is built from 15 residues. As DNA, the CDR3 is TGTGCCAGCAGCCCGTCGACAGGAGGCGGAAACACCATATATTTT. It specifies CASSPSTGGGNTIYF.

V usage is TRBV7-2 and J usage is TRBJ1-2; D is possibly TRBD1 (5 bases). V shed 3 bases and J shed 8 bases, with 22 bases lying between them. In germline, CDR1 is SGHTA, CDR2 FQGNSA. CDR3 length equals 16 residues. This CDR3 is CASSFLMGVTYGGYTF. CDR3 nucleotide sequence: TGTGCCAGCAGCTTCCTTATGGGGGTGACCTATGGAGGCTACACCTTC.

This chain links TRBV7-6 with TRBJ2-1; 7 bases map to TRBD2. The CDR3 spans 16 residues. Trimming took 5 bases from V and 1 from J; bases not matched to a gene: 8. The germline V gene encodes CDR1 SGHVS and CDR2 FNYEAQ. The CDR3 is CASSRSGGGSYNEQFF. The CDR3 nucleotides are TGTGCCAGCAGCCGCTCTGGGGGGGGTTCCTACAATGAGCAGTTCTTC.